The entry that follows covers one T cell receptor (beta chain) sequence. These data belong to a study of T cell responses to AZD1222 COVID-19 vaccine. Sequenced by immunoSEQ multiplex PCR; TCRdb stores in-frame clones only, minus some. Here the sample spans around 140,000 clones, around nine tenths being singletons. The CDR3 is 12 residues long. CDR1 and CDR2 (germline): SGHNT, YENEEA. V lost 4 bases to trimming and J lost 5 bases, with 8 bases between them. This clonotype was obtained from an adult in good health. The specimen comprised peripheral blood, sampled on day 0 of AZD1222 vaccination. This chain connects TRBV11-3 to TRBJ1-1; TRBD1 is a possible D gene (6 bases). Here the CDR3 DNA reads TGTGCCAGCAGCTGGGGGACAACTGAAGCTTTCTTT. This translates into CASSWGTTEAFF.